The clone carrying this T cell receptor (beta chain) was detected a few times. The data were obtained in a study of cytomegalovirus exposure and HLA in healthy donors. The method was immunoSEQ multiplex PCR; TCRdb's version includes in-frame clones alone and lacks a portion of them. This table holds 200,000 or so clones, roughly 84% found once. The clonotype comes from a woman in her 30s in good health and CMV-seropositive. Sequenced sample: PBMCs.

The CDR3 reads CASSAVQGGGTEAFF. The CDR3 DNA reads TGTGCCAGCAGCGCGGTACAGGGAGGGGGTACTGAAGCTTTCTTT. The gene calls are TRBV9 and TRBJ1-1, with D possibly TRBD1 on 6 matching bases. This CDR3 is built from 15 residues. V was shortened by 3 bases and J by 5 bases, with 17 bases between the two germline ends. In germline, CDR1 is SGDLS, CDR2 YYNGEE.